Listed below are T cell receptor beta chains from one sample, sequenced in a study of T cell repertoires in cytomegalovirus infection. These receptors' targets are unknown. MiXCR, run by TCRdb on the reads, gives a single entry per CDR3 protein. Among hundreds of thousands of distinct CDR3 sequences listed, roughly 30% were seen once. The material sequenced was cultured CD8+ T cells from PBMCs, taken from culture after CMV antigen stimulation. Receptor source: a human donor in good health (CMV status not recorded). Some clones in this sample may be carry-over from other donors' samples. Both conserved end residues are part of each CDR3. The D gene is left open where the match is weak. Clone sizes are given selectively: once, few, many, or a class where the clone is expanded.

>few|TRBV7-9|TRBD1|15|TRBJ1-2
CASSPTTGMNYGYTF
TGTGCCAGCAGCCCCACGACAGGGATGAACTATGGCTACACCTTC
>-|TRBV27|-|14|TRBJ1-4
CASSLLGGGEKLFF
TGTGCCAGCAGTTTATTGGGGGGCGGTGAAAAACTGTTTTTT
>few|TRBV5-1|TRBD1|15|TRBJ1-1
CASSLDRGHQTEAFF
TGCGCCAGCAGCTTGGACAGGGGGCATCAAACTGAAGCTTTCTTT
>-|TRBV6-1|-|17|TRBJ1-1
CASRRGWGRGYDTEAFF
TGTGCCAGCAGGAGGGGATGGGGGAGGGGGTACGACACTGAAGCTTTCTTT
>-|TRBV6-2/TRBV6-3|-|13|TRBJ1-1
CASFKGLHTEAFF
TGTGCCAGCTTTAAGGGGTTACACACTGAAGCTTTCTTT
>-|TRBV20-1|-|14|TRBJ1-2
CSARDREWLLGYTF
TGCAGTGCTAGAGACAGGGAGTGGTTGCTTGGCTACACCTTC
>-|TRBV7-9|-|13|TRBJ2-7
CASSPWRSYEQYF
TGTGCCAGCAGCCCCTGGAGGTCCTACGAGCAGTACTTC
>-|TRBV9|TRBD1|16|TRBJ2-1
CVSSVAGQGSYNEQFF
TGTGTCAGCAGCGTAGCTGGACAGGGCTCCTACAATGAGCAGTTCTTC
>many|TRBV5-6|-|11|TRBJ2-3
CASSASDTQYF
TGTGCCAGCAGCGCCTCAGATACGCAGTATTTT
>many|TRBV19|-|11|TRBJ1-2
CASRGDHGYTF
TGTGCCAGTAGAGGGGACCATGGCTACACCTTC
>-|TRBV3-1|-|14|TRBJ1-2
CASSQYSANYGYTF
TGTGCCAGCAGCCAATACTCAGCTAACTATGGCTACACCTTC
>few|TRBV10-3|TRBD2|15|TRBJ2-1
CAISESGGYYNEQFF
TGTGCCATCAGTGAGTCGGGGGGGTATTACAATGAGCAGTTCTTC
>-|TRBV7-6|-|15|TRBJ1-1
CASSLTGPRGTEAFF
TGTGCCAGCAGCTTGACAGGCCCAAGGGGGACTGAAGCTTTCTTT
>few|TRBV4-2|-|17|TRBJ1-5
CASSHGLDGRSNQPQHF
TGTGCCAGCAGCCATGGGCTGGACGGACGTAGCAATCAGCCCCAGCATTTT
>many|TRBV7-6|TRBD1|14|TRBJ1-3
CASSYRGSGNTIYF
TGTGCCAGCAGCTACAGGGGCTCTGGAAACACCATATATTTT
>-|TRBV4-1|TRBD2|12|TRBJ2-5
CATRGGGETQYF
TGCGCCACCCGGGGGGGCGGAGAGACCCAGTACTTC
>few|TRBV4-1|-|15|TRBJ1-2
CASSPSEGQTYGYTF
TGCGCCAGCAGCCCCTCCGAGGGACAAACTTATGGCTACACCTTC
>-|TRBV2|-|14|TRBJ2-7
CASRGPGFAYEQYF
TGTGCCAGCAGAGGACCGGGTTTTGCCTACGAGCAGTACTTC
>-|TRBV10-3|TRBD1|15|TRBJ1-5
CAISGDRGYDQPQHF
TGTGCCATCAGTGGGGACAGGGGATACGATCAGCCCCAGCATTTT
>few|TRBV2|-|13|TRBJ1-1
CATKQGAWTEAFF
TGTGCCACCAAACAAGGAGCGTGGACTGAAGCTTTCTTT
>few|TRBV10-3|-|12|TRBJ1-2
CAILEVSHGYTF
TGTGCCATCCTGGAGGTGTCACATGGCTACACCTTC
>few|TRBV12-5|-|12|TRBJ1-1
CASGDRYTEAFF
TGTGCTAGTGGTGACAGATACACTGAAGCTTTCTTT
>many|TRBV7-3|-|14|TRBJ2-3
CASSPTGGTDTQYF
TGTGCCAGCAGCCCCACCGGGGGCACAGATACGCAGTATTTT
>-|TRBV7-6|-|16|TRBJ1-4
CASSLVSGPDHEKLFF
TGTGCCAGCAGCTTAGTTTCGGGCCCAGATCATGAAAAACTGTTTTTT
>-|TRBV27|TRBD1|12|TRBJ2-1
CASGPPGGEQFF
TGTGCCAGCGGCCCCCCAGGGGGTGAGCAGTTCTTC
>-|TRBV10-3|-|13|TRBJ1-1
CATFRAANTEAFF
TGTGCCACCTTTCGGGCGGCGAACACTGAAGCTTTCTTT
>few|TRBV7-3|-|15|TRBJ2-3
CASSRTGSFTDTQYF
TGTGCCAGCAGCCGTACGGGCAGTTTCACAGATACGCAGTATTTT
>-|TRBV19|TRBD2|14|TRBJ2-1
CASQLAGVLNEQFF
TGTGCCAGCCAACTAGCGGGGGTGCTCAATGAGCAGTTCTTC
>few|TRBV7-4|-|13|TRBJ1-1
CASSPRQINEAFF
TGTGCCAGCAGCCCCCGACAGATTAATGAAGCTTTCTTT
>-|TRBV2|-|15|TRBJ2-1
CASSEESEGIDEQFF
TGTGCCAGCAGTGAAGAGAGTGAGGGTATCGATGAGCAGTTCTTC
>-|TRBV7-2|-|14|TRBJ2-3
CASSSSDTRDTQYF
TGTGCCAGCAGCTCTAGCGATACCCGCGATACGCAGTATTTT
>-|TRBV7-6|-|11|TRBJ2-3
CGIFSTDTQYF
TGTGGGATCTTTAGCACAGATACGCAGTATTTT
>-|TRBV6-5|-|16|TRBJ1-4
CASSYSKWADNEKLFF
TGTGCCAGCAGTTACTCGAAGTGGGCTGACAATGAAAAACTGTTTTTT
>-|TRBV29-1|-|17|TRBJ2-3
CSVEDSLDGASTDTQYF
TGCAGCGTTGAAGATTCGTTAGATGGGGCGAGCACAGATACGCAGTATTTT
>many|TRBV27|TRBD1|13|TRBJ2-7
CASSGDRTYEQYF
TGTGCCAGCAGTGGGGACAGAACCTACGAGCAGTACTTC
>-|TRBV24-1|-|14|TRBJ2-1
CATSVDSVYNEQFF
TGTGCCACTTCGGTGGATAGTGTCTACAATGAGCAGTTCTTC
>few|TRBV6-1|-|13|TRBJ2-5
CASSDNIQETQYF
TGTGCCAGTAGTGACAATATCCAAGAGACCCAGTACTTC
>few|TRBV4-2|TRBD2|16|TRBJ2-5
CASSQLRAGGGETQYF
TGTGCCAGCAGCCAATTACGAGCGGGGGGGGGAGAGACCCAGTACTTC
>-|TRBV7-2|-|14|TRBJ2-7
CASSFPTLGYEQYF
TGTGCCAGCAGCTTCCCCACCCTGGGGTACGAGCAGTACTTC
>-|TRBV19|-|15|TRBJ1-6
CATQPGPYGNSPLHF
TGTGCCACCCAACCGGGACCTTACGGGAACTCACCCCTCCACTTT
>few|TRBV15|TRBD2|21|TRBJ2-1
CATSRDPPTSGGQSSYNEQFF
TGTGCCACCAGCAGAGATCCCCCGACTAGCGGGGGGCAGAGCTCCTACAATGAGCAGTTCTTC
>many|TRBV7-6|TRBD1|14|TRBJ1-1
CASSSTGENTEAFF
TGTGCCAGCAGCTCGACAGGGGAGAACACTGAAGCTTTCTTT